These T cell receptor beta chains were read from a single sample in a study of T cell responses to AZD1222 COVID-19 vaccine. Sequencing was performed with immunoSEQ multiplex PCR; in TCRdb, only in-frame clones are kept and a portion is missing. The data contain 100,000 to 150,000 clones, over 75% of them singletons. The specimen was peripheral blood, collected on day 0 of AZD1222 vaccination. The source of these receptors is an adult in good health. CDR3s include the opening cysteine and the closing phenylalanine or tryptophan. The D gene is left open where the match is weak. Clone sizes are given selectively: once, few, many, or a class where the clone is expanded.

CDR3aa | CDR3nt | v_gene | abundance | d_gene | len | j_gene
CAVAGKQETQYF | TGTGCCGTTGCCGGGAAGCAAGAGACCCAGTACTTC | TRBV7-9 | few | . | 12 | TRBJ2-5
CASSPSRVPYEQYF | TGTGCCAGCTCACCAAGCCGGGTACCCTACGAGCAGTACTTC | TRBV18 | once | . | 14 | TRBJ2-7
CASSPASGGPQFF | TGTGCCAGCAGCCCGGCTAGCGGGGGTCCCCAGTTCTTC | TRBV9 | . | TRBD2 | 13 | TRBJ2-1
CASRQPTTNTGELFF | TGTGCCAGTAGACAGCCTACTACGAACACCGGGGAGCTGTTTTTT | TRBV19 | . | . | 15 | TRBJ2-2
CASSLDSGGGEQYF | TGTGCCAGCAGCTTAGATTCAGGGGGTGGCGAGCAGTACTTC | TRBV7-2 | . | TRBD1 | 14 | TRBJ2-7
CAWAGIPNEKLFF | TGTGCCTGGGCAGGGATCCCTAATGAAAAACTGTTTTTT | TRBV30 | . | . | 13 | TRBJ1-4
CASSDLHMDGSYEQYF | TGTGCCAGCAGTGATTTACATATGGACGGCTCCTACGAGCAGTACTTC | TRBV28 | . | . | 16 | TRBJ2-7
CASSSPGSNEQFF | TGTGCTAGCAGTTCCCCTGGATCCAATGAGCAGTTCTTC | TRBV6-2/TRBV6-3 | . | . | 13 | TRBJ2-1
CASSFDRAFETQYF | TGTGCCAGCAGCTTCGACAGGGCCTTCGAGACCCAGTACTTC | TRBV5-5 | medium-sized | TRBD1 | 14 | TRBJ2-5
CASSSPMGQDIYLYGYTF | TGTGCCAGCAGTTCACCCATGGGACAGGACATCTACCTCTATGGCTACACCTTC | TRBV28 | once | TRBD1 | 18 | TRBJ1-2
CATGQGSGTEAFF | TGTGCCACCGGACAGGGATCGGGCACTGAAGCTTTCTTT | TRBV24-1 | . | TRBD1 | 13 | TRBJ1-1